This T cell receptor (beta chain) emerged from a study of Tregs in tolerant kidney transplant recipients. Profiling relied on immunoSEQ multiplex PCR, and the TCRdb table lists in-frame clones only, not all of them. Among 60,000 to 65,000 clones listed, around 98% were seen once. V was clipped by 4 bases and J by 4 bases; unmatched bases: 3. Germline lookup yields CDR1 SGHRS and CDR2 YFSETQ. CDR3 length: 13 amino acids. In regard to this clone: Other DNA sequences of this sample code for an identical CDR3.

The sequenced sample was Tregs from blood, obtained before the transplant. The genes are TRBV5-1 and TRBJ2-7; TRBD1 agrees at 9 bases. The clonotype was recovered from a human donor who received a combined kidney and bone marrow transplant. The CDR3: CASSRDRAYEQYF. The DNA of the CDR3 is TGCGCCAGCAGCCGGGACAGGGCGTACGAGCAGTACTTC.